The entry below gives a single TCR beta chain sequence along with its context. The CDR3 is 16 amino acids. Germline V gene sequence: CDR1 SGDLS, CDR2 YYNGEE. J was trimmed by 1 base and V by 4 bases; bases with no gene match: 9. This specimen comes from a study of T cell responses to AZD1222 COVID-19 vaccine. This table comes from immunoSEQ multiplex PCR, and its TCRdb copy is limited to in-frame clones, with some not included. The sample holds about 89,000 clones, about 88% seen once. The chain carries TRBV9 and TRBJ1-1; TRBD1 agrees at 8 bases. This clonotype originated in an adult who received the AZD1222 COVID-19 vaccine. Specimen: peripheral blood, collected 28 days after the second AZD1222 dose. CDR3 nucleotide sequence: TGTGCCAGCAGCCCCCGGACAGGGAGGGCGAACACTGAAGCTTTCTTT. Its translation: CASSPRTGRANTEAFF.